The text below deals with one TCR beta chain. The target of this receptor is not known. Base qualities are not provided; no much larger clone lies one nucleotide away. Compared with germline, V lacks 5 bases and J lacks 5 bases; bases without a gene match: 16. Inclusive of the bounding cysteine and phenylalanine, the CDR3 is 17 residues long. This entry keeps only the CDR3 DNA: 51 bases, framed from base 1. In the germline V gene (reference sequence), CDR1 corresponds to SEHNR and CDR2 to FQNEAQ. This sample is drawn from a study of T cell repertoires in cytomegalovirus infection (dated by TCRdb to between 2018 and 2021). About the investigation overall: Recently identified HLA-C-restricted CMV epitopes, whose presentation resists viral immunomodulation, were targeted by peptide stimulations together with well-studied HLA-B-restricted epitopes. Because public TCR beta signatures pointed to carriage of CMV infection together with the matching HLA type, the HLA type of each donor mattered for the analysis.

Overall study outcomes, separate from this receptor: The ex vivo response was dominated by HLA-C-restricted CMV-specific TCR beta clonotypes, which also provided the single most frequent clonotype in two of eight donors. In both this cohort and an independent roughly 330-donor cohort, the cumulative frequency of public TCR beta family members distinguished carriers of CMV infection plus the relevant HLA type.

The treatment or condition label corresponds to: in vitro stimulation with specific CMV peptide epitopes to enrich CMV-specific T cells. The instrument was an Illumina HiSeq 1500. The raw public data were reprocessed by TCRdb itself: fastp quality trimming at Q25, MiXCR clonotype calling, in-frame beta chains only. Under each unique CDR3 protein, matching rows form one entry showing the most common genes and DNA. This sample comprises about 160,000 distinct CDR3 sequences, about 20% of them detected only once. Roughly 25% of the sample lies in the top ten. The receptor was isolated from a human donor in good health (CMV status not recorded). Some clones in this sample may be carry-over from other donors' samples. The V and J genes are TRBV7-9 and TRBJ2-5; the central 8 bases match TRBD1. The sequencing used CD8+ T cells from cultured PBMCs, collected from culture after CMV antigen stimulation. In nucleotides, the sequence is TGTGCCAGCAGCCCAAAGTCCAGGGGGCGCGGTGGGGAGACCCAGTACTTC. Translated, this is CASSPKSRGRGGETQYF.